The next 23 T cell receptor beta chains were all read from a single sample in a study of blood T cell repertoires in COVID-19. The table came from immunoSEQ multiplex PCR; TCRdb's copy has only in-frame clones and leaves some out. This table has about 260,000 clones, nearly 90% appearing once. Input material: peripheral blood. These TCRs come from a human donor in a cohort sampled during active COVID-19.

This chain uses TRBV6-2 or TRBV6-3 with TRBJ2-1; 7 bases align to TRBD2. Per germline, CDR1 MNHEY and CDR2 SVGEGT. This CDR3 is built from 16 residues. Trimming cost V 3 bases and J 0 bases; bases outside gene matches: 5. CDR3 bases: TGTGCCAGCAGTTATTGGGGCGGGGGCTCCTACAATGAGCAGTTCTTC. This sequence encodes CASSYWGGGSYNEQFF.

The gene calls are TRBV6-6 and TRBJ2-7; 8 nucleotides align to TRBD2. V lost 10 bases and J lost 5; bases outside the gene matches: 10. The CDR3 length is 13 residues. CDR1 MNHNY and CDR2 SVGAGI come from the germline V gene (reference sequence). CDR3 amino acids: CATGSGRGDEQYF. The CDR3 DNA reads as TGTGCCACCGGATCCGGGAGGGGCGACGAGCAGTACTTC.

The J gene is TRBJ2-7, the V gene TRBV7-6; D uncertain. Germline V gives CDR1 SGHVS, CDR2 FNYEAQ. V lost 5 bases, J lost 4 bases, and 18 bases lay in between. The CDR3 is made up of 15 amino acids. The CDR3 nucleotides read TGTGCCAGCAGCACCCTACACGCGGTAGGTTACGAGCAGTACTTC. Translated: CASSTLHAVGYEQYF. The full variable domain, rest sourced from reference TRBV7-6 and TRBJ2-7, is GAGVSQSPRYKVTKRGQDVALRCDPISGHVSLYWYRQALGQGPEFLTYFNYEAQQDKSGLPNDRFSAERPEGSISTLTIQRTEQRDSAMYRCASSTLHAVGYEQYFGPGTRLTVT.

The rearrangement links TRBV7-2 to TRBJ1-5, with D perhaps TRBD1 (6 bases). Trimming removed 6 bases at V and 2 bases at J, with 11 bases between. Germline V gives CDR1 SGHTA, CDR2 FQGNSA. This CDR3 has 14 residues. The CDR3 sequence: CASSYRDGNQPQHF. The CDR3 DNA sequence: TGTGCCAGCAGTTACAGGGATGGCAATCAGCCCCAGCATTTT. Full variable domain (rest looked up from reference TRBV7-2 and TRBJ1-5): GAGVSQSPSNKVTEKGKDVELRCDPISGHTALYWYRQSLGQGLEFLIYFQGNSAPDKSGLPSDRFSAERTGGSVSTLTIQRTQQEDSAVYLCASSYRDGNQPQHFGDGTRLSIL.

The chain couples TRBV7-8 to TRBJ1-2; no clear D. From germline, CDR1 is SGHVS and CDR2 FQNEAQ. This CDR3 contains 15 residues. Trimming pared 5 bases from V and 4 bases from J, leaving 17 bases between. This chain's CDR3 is CASSPPGESFYGYTF. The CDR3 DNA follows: TGTGCCAGCAGCCCCCCTGGGGAGTCATTCTATGGCTACACCTTC.

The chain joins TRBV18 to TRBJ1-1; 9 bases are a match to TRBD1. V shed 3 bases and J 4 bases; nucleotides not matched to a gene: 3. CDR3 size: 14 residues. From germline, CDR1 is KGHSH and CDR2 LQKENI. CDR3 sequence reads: CASSPGQGITEAFF. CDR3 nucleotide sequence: TGTGCCAGCTCACCCGGACAGGGGATCACTGAAGCTTTCTTT.

The CDR3 loop reads CASSPGLAGGSGYEQYF. The CDR3 DNA reads TGTGCCAGCAGTCCCGGACTAGCGGGGGGCTCAGGCTACGAGCAGTACTTC. This chain joins TRBV6-6 and TRBJ2-7; 14 bases align to TRBD2. CDR3 length equals 17 residues. The V and J ends lost 5 bases and 3 bases, in that order; junction bases with no gene match: 9. CDR1 is MNHNY, CDR2 SVGAGI, per germline (reference sequence).

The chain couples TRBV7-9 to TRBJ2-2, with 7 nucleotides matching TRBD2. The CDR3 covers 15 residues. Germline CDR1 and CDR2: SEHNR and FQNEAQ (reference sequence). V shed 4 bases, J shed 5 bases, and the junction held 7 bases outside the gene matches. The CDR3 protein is CASSSSQGGTGELFF. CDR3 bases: TGTGCCAGCAGCTCTAGCCAGGGAGGGACCGGGGAGCTGTTTTTT.

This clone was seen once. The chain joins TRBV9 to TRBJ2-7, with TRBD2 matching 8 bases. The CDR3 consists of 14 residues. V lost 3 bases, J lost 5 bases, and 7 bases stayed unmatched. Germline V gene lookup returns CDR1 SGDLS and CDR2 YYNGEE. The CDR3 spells CASSARGGSDEQYF. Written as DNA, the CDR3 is TGTGCCAGCAGCGCCCGCGGGGGGTCTGACGAGCAGTACTTC.

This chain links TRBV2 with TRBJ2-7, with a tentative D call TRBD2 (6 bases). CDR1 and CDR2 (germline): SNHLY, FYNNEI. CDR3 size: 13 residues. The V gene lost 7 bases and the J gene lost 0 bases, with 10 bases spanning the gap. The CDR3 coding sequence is TGTGCCAGCATAGCGGATAGCTCCTACGAGCAGTACTTC. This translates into CASIADSSYEQYF.

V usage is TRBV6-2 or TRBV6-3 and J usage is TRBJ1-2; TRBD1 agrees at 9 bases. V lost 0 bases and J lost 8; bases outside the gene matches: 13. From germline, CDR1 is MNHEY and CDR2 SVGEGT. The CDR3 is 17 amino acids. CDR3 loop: CASSYSPGTGNLKGYTF. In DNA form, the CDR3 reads TGTGCCAGCAGTTACTCCCCCGGGACAGGGAATCTAAAAGGCTACACCTTC.

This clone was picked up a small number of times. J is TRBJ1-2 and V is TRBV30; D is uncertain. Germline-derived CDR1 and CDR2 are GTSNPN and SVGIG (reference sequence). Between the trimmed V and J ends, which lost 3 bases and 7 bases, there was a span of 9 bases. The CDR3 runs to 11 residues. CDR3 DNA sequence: TGTGCCTGGAGGAGGGCGGGTGGCTACACCTTC. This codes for CAWRRAGGYTF. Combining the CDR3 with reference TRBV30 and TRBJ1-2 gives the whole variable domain SQTIHQWPATLVQPVGSPLSLECTVEGTSNPNLYWYRQAAGRGLQLLFYSVGIGQISSEVPQNLSASRPQDRQFILSSKKLLLSDSGFYLCAWRRAGGYTFGSGTRLTVV.

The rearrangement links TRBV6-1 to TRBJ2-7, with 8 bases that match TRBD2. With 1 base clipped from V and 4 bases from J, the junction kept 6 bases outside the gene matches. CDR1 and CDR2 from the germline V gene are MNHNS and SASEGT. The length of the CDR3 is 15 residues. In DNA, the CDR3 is TGTGCCAGCAGTGAAGGCGCCGGGGGGGCATACGAGCAGTACTTC. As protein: CASSEGAGGAYEQYF.

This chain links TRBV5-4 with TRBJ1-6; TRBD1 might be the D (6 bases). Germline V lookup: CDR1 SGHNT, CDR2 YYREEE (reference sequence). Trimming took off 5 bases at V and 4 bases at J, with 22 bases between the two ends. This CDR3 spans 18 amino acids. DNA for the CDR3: TGTGCCAGCAGACAGACAACACAGGGTCTGGGGTATAATTCACCCCTCCACTTT. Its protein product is CASRQTTQGLGYNSPLHF.

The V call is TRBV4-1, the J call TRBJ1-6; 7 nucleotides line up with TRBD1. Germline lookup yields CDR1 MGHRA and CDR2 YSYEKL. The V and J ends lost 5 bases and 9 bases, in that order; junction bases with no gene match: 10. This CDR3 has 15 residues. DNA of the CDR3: TGCGCCAGCAGCATCCAGACAGGGTGGGTTTCACCCCTCCACTTT. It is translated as CASSIQTGWVSPLHF.

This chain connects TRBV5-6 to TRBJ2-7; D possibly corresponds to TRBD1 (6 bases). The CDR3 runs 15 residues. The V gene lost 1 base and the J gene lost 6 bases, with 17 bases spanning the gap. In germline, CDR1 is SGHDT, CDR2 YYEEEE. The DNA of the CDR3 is TGTGCCAGCAGCTTGAGGCAGGGGCCCAGGGGCGAGCAGTACTTC. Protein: CASSLRQGPRGEQYF.

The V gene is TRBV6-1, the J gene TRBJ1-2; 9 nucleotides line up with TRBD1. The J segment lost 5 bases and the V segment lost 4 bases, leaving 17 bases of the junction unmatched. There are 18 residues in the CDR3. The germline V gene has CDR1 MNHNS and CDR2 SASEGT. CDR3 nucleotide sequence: TGTGCCAGCAGTGGGGAGACAGGGGGGTACGCTGGGGATTATGGCTACACCTTC. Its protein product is CASSGETGGYAGDYGYTF.

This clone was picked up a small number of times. CDR3 bases: TGTGCCAGCAGCGTAGCTAGTGGAGGGGTTGAGCAGTTCTTC. It encodes CASSVASGGVEQFF. The chain carries TRBV9 and TRBJ2-1; D possibly corresponds to TRBD2 (6 bases). The CDR3 is 14 residues long. The V gene lost 0 bases and the J gene lost 9 bases, with 13 bases spanning the gap. Germline lookup yields CDR1 SGDLS and CDR2 YYNGEE. The whole variable domain, filled in from reference TRBV9 and TRBJ2-1, reads DSGVTQTPKHLITATGQRVTLRCSPRSGDLSVYWYQQSLDQGLQFLIQYYNGEERAKGNILERFSAQQFPDLHSELNLSSLELGDSALYFCASSVASGGVEQFFGPGTRLTVL.

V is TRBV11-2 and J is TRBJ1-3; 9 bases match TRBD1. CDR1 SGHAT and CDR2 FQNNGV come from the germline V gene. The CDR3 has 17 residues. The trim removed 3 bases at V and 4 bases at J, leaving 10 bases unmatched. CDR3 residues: CASSFLPWTGEGNTIYF. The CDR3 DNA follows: TGTGCCAGCAGCTTTTTACCTTGGACAGGGGAGGGAAACACCATATATTTT.

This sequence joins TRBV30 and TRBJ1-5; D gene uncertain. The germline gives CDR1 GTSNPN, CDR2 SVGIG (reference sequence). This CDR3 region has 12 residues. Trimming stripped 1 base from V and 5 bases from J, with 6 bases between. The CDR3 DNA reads TGTGCCTGGAGTGGCGGGGATCAGCCCCAGCATTTT. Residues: CAWSGGDQPQHF.

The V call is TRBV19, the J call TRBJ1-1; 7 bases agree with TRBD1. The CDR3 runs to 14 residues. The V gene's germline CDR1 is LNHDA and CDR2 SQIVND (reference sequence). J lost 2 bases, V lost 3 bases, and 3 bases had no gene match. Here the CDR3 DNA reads TGTGCCAGTAGTATTGGGGACAGTAACACTGAAGCTTTCTTT. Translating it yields CASSIGDSNTEAFF. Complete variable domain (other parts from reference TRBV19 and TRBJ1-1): DGGITQSPKYLFRKEGQNVTLSCEQNLNHDAMYWYRQDPGQGLRLIYYSQIVNDFQKGDIAEGYSVSREKKESFPLTVTSAQKNPTAFYLCASSIGDSNTEAFFGQGTRLTVV.

CDR3 in DNA: TGTGCCAGCACCCCCTCCGGGACAGGGACACTATCTGAGCAGTTCTTC. Amino acids: CASTPSGTGTLSEQFF. The chain couples TRBV9 to TRBJ2-1; 9 nucleotides agree with TRBD1. The trim removed 6 bases at V and 9 bases at J, leaving 16 bases unmatched. CDR3 length equals 16 residues. Germline V lookup: CDR1 SGDLS, CDR2 YYNGEE.

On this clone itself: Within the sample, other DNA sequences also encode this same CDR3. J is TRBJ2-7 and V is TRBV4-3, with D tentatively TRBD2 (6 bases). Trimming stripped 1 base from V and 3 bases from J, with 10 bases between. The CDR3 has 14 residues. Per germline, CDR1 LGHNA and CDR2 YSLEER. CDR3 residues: CASSQGRASYEQYF. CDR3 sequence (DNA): TGCGCCAGCAGCCAAGGGAGGGCCAGCTACGAGCAGTACTTC.